Listed here are 8 T cell receptor beta chains from one sample, sequenced in a study of radiation and T cells in renal cell carcinoma. Libraries were prepared by immunoSEQ multiplex PCR; TCRdb keeps only in-frame clonotypes and omits some of them. Of under 100,000 clones listed, just under 85% are singletons. Time point of the sample: blood 4 weeks post-SBRT, at nephrectomy. Treatment given: 15 Gy SBRT to primary tumor, nephrectomy 4 weeks later. The source material was blood, sampled from a patient whose treatment included radiotherapy and nephrectomy. These receptors came from a man over 45 with renal cell carcinoma.

The table lists this clone with a few counts. CDR3 in amino acids: CASGDVGADEQYF. CDR3 DNA: TGTGCCAGTGGGGACGTTGGGGCTGACGAGCAGTACTTC. J is TRBJ2-7 and V is TRBV2, with D perhaps assigned TRBD1 or TRBD2 (5 bases each). The CDR3 has 13 residues. Per the germline V gene, CDR1 is SNHLY and CDR2 is FYNNEI. Trimming cost V 9 bases and J 5 bases, with 17 bases left between them.

J is TRBJ2-5 and V is TRBV4-2, with 12 bases matching TRBD2. Germline CDR1 and CDR2: LGHNA and YNFKEQ. The length of the CDR3 is 16 residues. The V segment lost 0 bases and the J segment 7 bases; nucleotides outside the gene matches: 6. CDR3 loop: CASSQEPSGGVGTQYF. The CDR3 DNA sequence: TGTGCCAGCAGCCAAGAACCTAGCGGGGGGGTTGGGACCCAGTACTTC.

In this sample, this clone turned up once. The CDR3 reads CASSQDRIYGYTF. The CDR3 DNA is TGTGCCAGCAGTCAGGACAGGATCTATGGCTACACCTTC. This chain links TRBV14 with TRBJ1-2, with TRBD1 identical over 7 bases. CDR1 is SGHDN and CDR2 is FVKESK in the germline V gene. V lost 6 bases and J lost 4; bases outside the gene matches: 5. The CDR3 contains 13 residues.

The genes are TRBV9 and TRBJ1-3, with D maybe TRBD1 (6 bases). CDR1 is SGDLS, CDR2 YYNGEE, per germline. V lost 3 bases and J lost 4, with 14 bases in between. The CDR3 covers 15 residues. CDR3: CASSAATGSGNTIYF. Here the CDR3 DNA reads TGTGCCAGCAGCGCCGCAACAGGGTCAGGAAACACCATATATTTT.

The chain recombines TRBV7-9 with TRBJ2-1; TRBD2 matches at 8 bases. Germline assignment: CDR1 SEHNR and CDR2 FQNEAQ (reference sequence). The CDR3 runs 15 residues. V shed 6 bases, J shed 6 bases, and the junction held 10 bases outside the gene matches. The CDR3: CASSATGGSFNEQFF. The DNA of the CDR3 is TGTGCCAGCAGTGCTACGGGGGGGTCTTTCAATGAGCAGTTCTTC.

This clone was observed once. The rearrangement links TRBV18 to TRBJ2-2, with TRBD1 matching 7 bases. The V segment lost 8 bases and the J segment 4 bases; nucleotides outside the gene matches: 4. The CDR3 contains 13 residues. In germline, CDR1 is KGHSH, CDR2 LQKENI. CDR3 sequence (DNA): TGTGCCAGCGGGACAGACTTCACCGGGGAGCTGTTTTTT. Encoded protein: CASGTDFTGELFF.

This clone has ten or more counts. The chain combines TRBV7-9 with TRBJ1-1, with D possibly TRBD1 on 5 matching bases. The CDR3 covers 17 residues. CDR1 is SEHNR and CDR2 is FQNEAQ in the germline V gene (reference sequence). The V gene lost 0 bases and the J gene lost 0 bases, with 14 bases spanning the gap. The CDR3 DNA reads TGTGCCAGCAGCTTAGCGTTATCAGGGACGATGAACACTGAAGCTTTCTTT. Its protein is CASSLALSGTMNTEAFF.

This chain joins TRBV11-2 and TRBJ1-4; D is uncertain. Trimming took off 0 bases at V and 4 bases at J, with 15 bases between the two ends. CDR3 size: 17 residues. Germline CDR1 is SGHAT and CDR2 is FQNNGV. CDR3 coding DNA: TGTGCCAGCAGCTTAGATCAGGAGGACTCGGGTAATGAAAAACTGTTTTTT. It is translated as CASSLDQEDSGNEKLFF.